This TCR beta chain comes out of a study of T cell responses to AZD1222 COVID-19 vaccine. Profiling relied on immunoSEQ multiplex PCR, and the TCRdb table lists in-frame clones only, not all of them. This sample has 120,000 or so clones, with roughly 89% found just once. Trimming left V 2 bases short and J 0 bases short, with 11 bases between. Germline CDR1 is SGHNT and CDR2 is YYREEE (reference sequence). The CDR3 runs 15 residues. The sample was peripheral blood, taken on day 0 of MenACWY control vaccination. V is TRBV5-4 and J is TRBJ1-1, with unresolved D. This receptor was obtained from an adult in good health. CDR3 in amino acids: CASSLPFPMNTEAFF. In nucleotides, the CDR3 is TGTGCCAGCAGCTTACCATTCCCGATGAACACTGAAGCTTTCTTT.